These 17 T cell receptor beta chains share one sample of origin, sequenced in a study of T cell repertoires in cytomegalovirus infection (dated by TCRdb to about 2019). Antigens for these TCRs are unknown. The intended sense of this specimen's treatment or condition label: in vitro stimulation with specific CMV peptide epitopes to enrich CMV-specific T cells. Sequencing relied on an Illumina HiSeq 1500. Using fastp at Q25 and MiXCR, TCRdb reprocessed the public reads and kept productive beta chains. Rows are combined by CDR3 protein, so each entry shows the most common genes and DNA. The table for this sample lists hundreds of thousands of distinct CDR3 sequences; about 33% of them were counted only once. The top ten clones comprise around a sixth of the sample. The sequenced sample was cultured PBMCs, obtained from culture after CMV antigen stimulation. The source is a human donor in good health (CMV status not recorded). Some clones in this sample may be carry-over from other donors' samples.

The gene calls are TRBV6-6 and TRBJ1-6, with 7 nucleotides matching TRBD1. Germline lookup yields CDR1 MNHNY and CDR2 SVGAGI (reference sequence). The CDR3 is 15 amino acids. With V trimmed by 8 bases and J by 7 bases, 11 bases remained unmatched. The CDR3 DNA follows: TGTGCCAGCTATCTGCCGGGACAGCTGAATTCACCCCTCCACTTT. This gives the protein CASYLPGQLNSPLHF.

The chain is built from TRBV7-9 and TRBJ1-2; no definite D call. Trimming cost V 5 bases and J 0 bases, with 13 bases left between them. The CDR3 runs 15 residues. CDR1 is SEHNR, CDR2 FQNEAQ, per germline (reference sequence). This CDR3 reads CASSQRSTANYGYTF. The CDR3 DNA is TGTGCCAGCAGCCAGAGATCAACAGCTAACTATGGCTACACCTTC.

The CDR3 loop is CASSLQGPNTGELFF. CDR3 DNA: TGTGCCAGCAGCTTGCAGGGACCGAACACCGGGGAGCTGTTTTTT. The chain uses TRBV11-2 and TRBJ2-2, with D perhaps TRBD1 or TRBD2 (5 bases each). From germline, CDR1 is SGHAT and CDR2 FQNNGV. CDR3 length: 15 residues. V was clipped by 3 bases and J by 0 bases, with 8 bases between them.

CDR3 amino acids: CASTRAGVQVSGELFF. CDR3 DNA sequence: TGTGCCAGTACCAGAGCGGGAGTCCAGGTTTCCGGGGAGCTGTTTTTT. The V gene is TRBV19, the J gene TRBJ2-2; 8 nucleotides line up with TRBD2. The V gene's germline CDR1 is LNHDA and CDR2 SQIVND (reference sequence). This CDR3 is 16 amino acids long. V shed 7 bases, J shed 6 bases, and the junction held 13 bases outside the gene matches.

This clonotype appeared once. This is likely an artifact of a read error, given a far larger clone one base away. J is TRBJ1-1 and V is TRBV7-2, with unresolved D. Germline CDR1 is SGHTA and CDR2 is FQGNSA. The CDR3 contains 13 residues. The CDR3 coding sequence is TGTGCCAGCAGCTTACGGATGAACACTGCAGCTTTCTTT. This gives the protein CASSLRMNTAAFF.

The V and J genes are TRBV7-6 and TRBJ1-4; weak D call: TRBD1 (5 bases). Per germline, CDR1 SGHVS and CDR2 FNYEAQ. Trimming shortened V by 4 bases and J by 0 bases, and 24 bases separated the two germline ends. The CDR3 runs 20 residues. This CDR3 reads CASSSTRADSPSPTNEKLFF. Here the CDR3 DNA reads TGTGCCAGCAGCTCTACCCGGGCAGACAGTCCATCGCCAACTAATGAAAAACTGTTTTTT.

In this sample, this clonotype turned up a few times. V usage is TRBV20-1 and J usage is TRBJ2-7, with 11 bases that match TRBD2. There are 15 residues in the CDR3. The germline V gene has CDR1 DFQATT and CDR2 SNEGSKA (reference sequence). V lost 1 base to trimming and J lost 6 bases; unmatched junction nucleotides: 8. CDR3 nucleotides: TGCAGTGCTAGAGCCATAGCGGGGGGGCGGGGCGAGCAGTACTTC. It encodes CSARAIAGGRGEQYF.

This chain links TRBV4-3 with TRBJ1-4; maybe TRBD1 (5 bases). The CDR3 loop spans 16 amino acids. Germline CDR1 LGHNA, CDR2 YSLEER. Trimming took off 5 bases at V and 5 bases at J, with 18 bases between the two ends. DNA of the CDR3: TGCGCCAGCAGCTCCCGGACCGGGGCTAGGAATGAAAAACTGTTTTTT. Its protein product is CASSSRTGARNEKLFF.

At least ten counts were recorded for this clonotype. The chain joins TRBV7-9 to TRBJ1-4; the D is unclear. Germline V CDR1 and CDR2: SEHNR, FQNEAQ (reference sequence). Trimming stripped 0 bases from V and 4 bases from J, with 12 bases between. CDR3 size: 16 residues. The CDR3 is CASSLASSGVNEKLFF. As DNA, the CDR3 is TGTGCCAGCAGCTTAGCCTCTAGCGGGGTTAATGAAAAACTGTTTTTT.

This clonotype was counted a few times. The rearrangement links TRBV7-6 to TRBJ2-1; perhaps TRBD2 as D (7 bases). This CDR3 has 19 amino acids. V was pared by 1 base and J by 0 bases, with 19 bases between. Germline CDR1 and CDR2: SGHVS and FNYEAQ. The CDR3 is CASSLDWGGLQSSYNEQFF. The CDR3, as DNA: TGTGCCAGCAGCTTAGACTGGGGGGGCCTACAAAGCTCCTACAATGAGCAGTTCTTC.

This clonotype was seen repeatedly, ten times or more. The chain is built from TRBV7-2 and TRBJ2-7; 9 positions match TRBD1. CDR1 is SGHTA, CDR2 FQGNSA, per germline. This CDR3 comprises 15 residues. J gave up 2 bases and V 5 bases, and 7 bases lay outside the gene matches. Here the CDR3 DNA reads TGTGCCAGCAGCCCCGACAGGGGGTTACCCTACGAGCAGTACTTC. Protein product: CASSPDRGLPYEQYF.

This clonotype was seen at least ten times. This rearrangement joins TRBV7-2 to TRBJ1-2; TRBD1 aligns across 7 bases. The CDR3 has 15 amino acids. The V gene's germline CDR1 is SGHTA and CDR2 FQGNSA. Trimming cost V 2 bases and J 4 bases; bases outside gene matches: 7. The CDR3 DNA reads TGTGCCAGCAGCTTACTTAGAGGGGGCGGCTATGGCTACACCTTC. Residues: CASSLLRGGGYGYTF.

This clonotype has a single count. The gene calls are TRBV15 and TRBJ2-3; 9 positions match TRBD2. Trimming took 9 bases from V and 2 from J; bases not matched to a gene: 12. The CDR3 spans 16 residues. CDR1 is LNHNV and CDR2 is YYDKDF in the germline V gene (reference sequence). CDR3 bases: TGTGCCACTTCACTTAGCGGGAGAAGCTACACAGATACGCAGTATTTT. Translation: CATSLSGRSYTDTQYF.

In its sample, this clonotype was seen a few times. The CDR3 sequence: CASSKGLAGYQETQYF. The CDR3 DNA sequence: TGTGCCAGCAGCAAAGGACTAGCGGGGTACCAAGAGACCCAGTACTTC. This rearrangement joins TRBV6-5 to TRBJ2-5, with 12 bases fitting TRBD2. Trimming took 6 bases from V and 0 from J; bases not matched to a gene: 5. This CDR3 is built from 16 residues. CDR1 and CDR2 (germline): MNHEY, SVGAGI.

This clonotype was detected many times. The chain joins TRBV7-2 to TRBJ2-1; TRBD1 matches 9 bases. CDR3 length: 15 residues. Per germline, CDR1 SGHTA and CDR2 FQGNSA. Trimming cost V 0 bases and J 7 bases; bases outside gene matches: 4. The CDR3 here is CASSLAGDRGNEQFF. The CDR3, as DNA: TGTGCCAGCAGCTTAGCTGGAGACAGGGGGAATGAGCAGTTCTTC. The variable domain in full, with the rest retrieved from reference TRBV7-2 and TRBJ2-1, is GAGVSQSPSNKVTEKGKDVELRCDPISGHTALYWYRQSLGQGLEFLIYFQGNSAPDKSGLPSDRFSAERTGGSVSTLTIQRTQQEDSAVYLCASSLAGDRGNEQFFGPGTRLTVL.

The chain joins TRBV11-2 to TRBJ2-1; perhaps TRBD2 as D (5 bases). Germline V gene lookup returns CDR1 SGHAT and CDR2 FQNNGV. CDR3 length equals 16 residues. Trimming took off 1 base at V and 8 bases at J, with 18 bases between the two ends. The CDR3 loop is CASSLVRGSVQDEQFF. For the CDR3, the DNA is TGTGCCAGCAGCTTAGTACGTGGGAGTGTCCAGGATGAGCAGTTCTTC.

In its sample, this clonotype was seen a few times. V is TRBV19 and J is TRBJ1-5; possibly TRBD1 for D (6 bases). The V gene lost 6 bases and the J gene lost 8 bases, with 8 bases spanning the gap. CDR1 is LNHDA and CDR2 is SQIVND in the germline V gene (reference sequence). This CDR3 has 11 residues. The CDR3 loop is CASSRGEPQHF. In nucleotides, the CDR3 is TGTGCCAGTAGCAGGGGAGAGCCCCAGCATTTT. The complete variable domain, with remaining parts taken from reference TRBV19 and TRBJ1-5, reads DGGITQSPKYLFRKEGQNVTLSCEQNLNHDAMYWYRQDPGQGLRLIYYSQIVNDFQKGDIAEGYSVSREKKESFPLTVTSAQKNPTAFYLCASSRGEPQHFGDGTRLSIL.